The rows below give T cell receptor beta chains drawn from one sample of a study of cytomegalovirus exposure and HLA in healthy donors. Data came from immunoSEQ multiplex PCR; TCRdb stores just in-frame clones and leaves some out. The table records around 160,000 clones, 60% to 85% of them present only once. What was sequenced was PBMCs. The origin of the receptors is a middle-aged woman in good health and CMV-seropositive. Both conserved end residues are part of each CDR3. The D gene is left open where the match is weak. Size is omitted from some rows. Given values are once, few, many or a class for expanded clones.

J: TRBJ1-1; D: .; V: TRBV2; size: few; DNA: TGTGCCACCCACTCGGCAGGGGTCACTGAAGCTTTCTTT; CDR3: CATHSAGVTEAFF
J: TRBJ2-5; D: .; V: TRBV5-1; size: .; DNA: TGCGCCAGCAGCTTCGGCGGGTTGGGAACTGAGACCCAGTACTTC; CDR3: CASSFGGLGTETQYF
J: TRBJ2-1; D: TRBD2; V: TRBV5-4; size: .; DNA: TGTGCCAGCAGCTCATTGGAGCGGGGGGAGCAGTTCTTC; CDR3: CASSSLERGEQFF
J: TRBJ1-5; D: .; V: TRBV19; size: .; DNA: TGTGCCAGTAGTATATTCGGCAGGGGCGTGAATCAGCCCCAGCATTTT; CDR3: CASSIFGRGVNQPQHF
J: TRBJ2-7; D: TRBD1; V: TRBV5-1; size: .; DNA: TGCGCCAGCAGCCAAACCGGGACAGGCTACGAGCAGTACTTC; CDR3: CASSQTGTGYEQYF
J: TRBJ1-4; D: TRBD1; V: TRBV9; size: few; DNA: TGTGCCAGCAGCGTAGACGTCGAGACAGGGGGGAAACTGTTTTTT; CDR3: CASSVDVETGGKLFF
J: TRBJ1-1; D: .; V: TRBV7-3; size: .; DNA: TGTGCCAGCAGCTTATTGTCTGTGAACACTGAAGCTTTCTTT; CDR3: CASSLLSVNTEAFF
J: TRBJ2-1; D: TRBD2; V: TRBV6-1; size: .; DNA: TGTGCCAGCGAACCCGGGGGGAGCTCCTACAATGAGCAGTTCTTC; CDR3: CASEPGGSSYNEQFF
J: TRBJ2-3; D: TRBD1; V: TRBV5-1; size: .; DNA: TGCGCCAGCAGCGAAGGGACAGGGACAGATACGCAGTATTTT; CDR3: CASSEGTGTDTQYF
J: TRBJ1-2; D: TRBD1; V: TRBV19; size: .; DNA: TGTGCCAGTAGTATTCTGCAGGGGGCTAACTATGGCTACACCTTC; CDR3: CASSILQGANYGYTF
J: TRBJ2-5; D: TRBD2; V: TRBV5-1; size: .; DNA: TGCGCCAGCAGCAAGGATGGACTAGCGGGGTATGAGACCCAGTACTTC; CDR3: CASSKDGLAGYETQYF
J: TRBJ2-7; D: TRBD2; V: TRBV9; size: .; DNA: TGTGCCAGCAGCCCCCGGGGTAGCGGGGGGATCGATACGTACTTC; CDR3: CASSPRGSGGIDTYF
J: TRBJ1-1; D: TRBD1; V: TRBV5-4; size: .; DNA: TGTGCCAGCAGCTTTGACAGGGGGAACACTGAAGCTTTCTTT; CDR3: CASSFDRGNTEAFF
J: TRBJ1-1; D: .; V: TRBV2; size: few; DNA: TGTGCCAGCGTGCCCCTCTCTCTAGAAGCTTTCTTT; CDR3: CASVPLSLEAFF
J: TRBJ1-2; D: .; V: TRBV28; size: .; DNA: TGTGCCAGCAGTTTGATAGCCTATGGCTACACCTTC; CDR3: CASSLIAYGYTF
J: TRBJ2-2; D: .; V: TRBV5-1; size: .; DNA: TGCGCCAGCAGCTTGGGCGGGGCGAACACCGGGGAGCTGTTTTTT; CDR3: CASSLGGANTGELFF
J: TRBJ2-1; D: TRBD2; V: TRBV30; size: .; DNA: TGTGCCTGGACCCCGAGCGGGGAGCACAACAATGAGCAGTTCTTC; CDR3: CAWTPSGEHNNEQFF
J: TRBJ2-1; D: TRBD1; V: TRBV10-3; size: .; DNA: TGTGCCATCAGGACAGGGCGAAATGAGCAGTTCTTC; CDR3: CAIRTGRNEQFF
J: TRBJ1-6; D: TRBD1; V: TRBV7-2; size: few; DNA: TGTGCCAGCACAGGGGGCAGTTATAATTCACCCCTCCACTTT; CDR3: CASTGGSYNSPLHF
J: TRBJ2-7; D: .; V: TRBV6-6; size: .; DNA: TGTGCCAGCAGTCACCCAGCGAGGAGCTACGAGCAGTACTTC; CDR3: CASSHPARSYEQYF
J: TRBJ1-2; D: TRBD1; V: TRBV19; size: .; DNA: TGTGCCAGTAGTGTGACAGGGGTCTATGGCTACACCTTC; CDR3: CASSVTGVYGYTF
J: TRBJ2-2; D: .; V: TRBV5-4; size: .; DNA: TGTGCCAGCAGCTTGTCGCAGGTGAACACCGGGGAGCTGTTTTTT; CDR3: CASSLSQVNTGELFF
J: TRBJ2-7; D: .; V: TRBV7-6; size: .; DNA: TGTGCCAGCAGCTTAAACAGCTACGAGCAGTACTTC; CDR3: CASSLNSYEQYF
J: TRBJ1-1; D: .; V: TRBV4-1; size: .; DNA: TGCGCCAGCAGCCAAGTTGTGGGAGACACTGAAGCTTTCTTT; CDR3: CASSQVVGDTEAFF
J: TRBJ2-2; D: .; V: TRBV30; size: .; DNA: TGTGCCTGGAGGGTTAGAAAGAGACACACCAACGGGGAGCTGTTTTTT; CDR3: CAWRVRKRHTNGELFF
J: TRBJ2-3; D: TRBD2; V: TRBV5-4; size: .; DNA: TGTGCCAGCAGCTTGTCGCTAGCGGGAGGCACAGATACGCAGTATTTT; CDR3: CASSLSLAGGTDTQYF
J: TRBJ1-4; D: .; V: TRBV19; size: .; DNA: TGTGCCAGTAGTGCCACGGTTACAACTAATGAAAAACTGTTTTTT; CDR3: CASSATVTTNEKLFF
J: TRBJ1-5; D: .; V: TRBV6-4; size: .; DNA: TGTGCCAGCAGTCCAGTTATTAGCAATCAGCCCCAGCATTTT; CDR3: CASSPVISNQPQHF
J: TRBJ1-2; D: TRBD1; V: TRBV6-6; size: few; DNA: TGTGCCAGCAGTTCACAGGGGCAGATCACCTTC; CDR3: CASSSQGQITF
J: TRBJ1-5; D: .; V: TRBV4-1; size: .; DNA: TGCGCCAGCAGCCTCGGGGGGCAACCCATTTATAGCAATCAGCCCCAGCATTTT; CDR3: CASSLGGQPIYSNQPQHF
J: TRBJ2-1; D: TRBD2; V: TRBV5-4; size: few; DNA: TGTGCCAGCAGCTTAGCGGGGGGGATCGTATTTTACAATGAGCAGTTCTTC; CDR3: CASSLAGGIVFYNEQFF
J: TRBJ2-1; D: TRBD2; V: TRBV4-2; size: .; DNA: TGTGCCAGCAGCCAAGGCACTAGCGGGTGGAGTGAGCAGTTCTTC; CDR3: CASSQGTSGWSEQFF
J: TRBJ1-4; D: .; V: TRBV20-1; size: once; DNA: TGCAGTGCTAGGGAGGGTGAAAAACTGTTTTTT; CDR3: CSAREGEKLFF
J: TRBJ2-1; D: .; V: TRBV6-5; size: .; DNA: TGTGCCAGCAGCTCGGGGAGCTCCTACAATGAGCAGTTCTTC; CDR3: CASSSGSSYNEQFF
J: TRBJ1-4; D: .; V: TRBV2; size: once; DNA: TGTGCCAGCAGTGAGTGGGCAGAAAATGAAAAACTGTTTTTT; CDR3: CASSEWAENEKLFF
J: TRBJ2-7; D: TRBD1; V: TRBV6-1; size: .; DNA: TGTGCCAGCAGTGGGGACCCCGGACAGGGAGAATACGAGCAGTACTTC; CDR3: CASSGDPGQGEYEQYF
J: TRBJ1-1; D: TRBD1; V: TRBV27; size: .; DNA: TGTGCCAGCAGTCCTTCGACAGGGGGCAAAACTGAAGCTTTCTTT; CDR3: CASSPSTGGKTEAFF
J: TRBJ1-2; D: TRBD1; V: TRBV18; size: .; DNA: TGTGCCAGCTCACCTCGGACAGGGGGGGACTATGGCTACACCTTC; CDR3: CASSPRTGGDYGYTF
J: TRBJ1-6; D: .; V: TRBV30; size: .; DNA: TGTGCCTGGAGCGTTGGGGGGAACTCACCCCTCCACTTT; CDR3: CAWSVGGNSPLHF
J: TRBJ2-7; D: .; V: TRBV7-2; size: .; DNA: TGTGCCAGCAGCTTAGCGGGGCAGAACCGCTTGGAGCAGTACTTC; CDR3: CASSLAGQNRLEQYF
J: TRBJ1-2; D: TRBD1; V: TRBV2; size: .; DNA: TGTGCCAGCAGCGGGAGGGACAGCGGCTATGGCTACACCTTC; CDR3: CASSGRDSGYGYTF
J: TRBJ1-2; D: TRBD1; V: TRBV9; size: .; DNA: TGTGCCAGCAGCGTAGCGACAGGGGTCAACTATGGCTACACCTTC; CDR3: CASSVATGVNYGYTF
J: TRBJ1-4; D: .; V: TRBV18; size: .; DNA: TGTGCCAGCTCGGCTGCCGGGAACGGGGAAAAACTGTTTTTT; CDR3: CASSAAGNGEKLFF
J: TRBJ2-5; D: .; V: TRBV5-4; size: .; DNA: TGTGCCAGCAGCTTATTTGTGGGGCAGCCTAAAGAGACCCAGTACTTC; CDR3: CASSLFVGQPKETQYF
J: TRBJ2-1; D: TRBD2; V: TRBV4-1; size: few; DNA: TGCGCCAGCAGCCAAGAAGGCCTAGCGGGGGATGAGCAGTTCTTC; CDR3: CASSQEGLAGDEQFF
J: TRBJ2-7; D: TRBD1; V: TRBV6-4; size: .; DNA: TGTGCCCTTAGGGCAGGGGGCTGCGAGCAGTACTTC; CDR3: CALRAGGCEQYF
J: TRBJ2-5; D: .; V: TRBV5-1; size: .; DNA: TGCGCCAGCAGCTATCAGTCGGGGACCCAGTACTTC; CDR3: CASSYQSGTQYF
J: TRBJ2-7; D: TRBD1; V: TRBV7-9; size: .; DNA: TGTGCCAGCAGCCTACGGACAGGGGGCTCCGAGCAGTACTTC; CDR3: CASSLRTGGSEQYF
J: TRBJ2-3; D: TRBD1; V: TRBV6-6; size: .; DNA: TGTGCCAGCAGTAACCGGGACAGAAGCACAGATACGCAGTATTTT; CDR3: CASSNRDRSTDTQYF
J: TRBJ1-1; D: .; V: TRBV27; size: few; DNA: TGTGCCAGCAGTTTATCGCGAACCGTGATGAACACTGAAGCTTTCTTT; CDR3: CASSLSRTVMNTEAFF
J: TRBJ2-5; D: TRBD2; V: TRBV2; size: .; DNA: TGTGCCAGCAACGGGGCTAGCGGGGGGTATTGGAAGACCCAGTACTTC; CDR3: CASNGASGGYWKTQYF
J: TRBJ1-1; D: .; V: TRBV6-4; size: .; DNA: TGTGCCAGCAGTGAAGGAGGGTCGAACACTGAAGCTTTCTTT; CDR3: CASSEGGSNTEAFF
J: TRBJ2-7; D: .; V: TRBV4-1; size: .; DNA: TGCGCCAGCAGCCAAGGAATCGGCTACGAGCAGTACTTC; CDR3: CASSQGIGYEQYF
J: TRBJ2-3; D: .; V: TRBV5-4; size: .; DNA: TGTGCCAGCAGCTTGGAATTATGGGCGGGTCAAGATACGCAGTATTTT; CDR3: CASSLELWAGQDTQYF
J: TRBJ1-2; D: TRBD1; V: TRBV7-3; size: once; DNA: TGTGCCAGCAGCCCAGGGACAGGCCCTGGCTACACCTTC; CDR3: CASSPGTGPGYTF
J: TRBJ1-1; D: TRBD1; V: TRBV19; size: once; DNA: TGTGCCAGTAGTCAGGGGGGCGACATGAACACTGAAGCTTTCTTT; CDR3: CASSQGGDMNTEAFF
J: TRBJ2-7; D: .; V: TRBV6-5; size: .; DNA: TGTGCCAGCAGTTACTCCGAGGGTACTATATCCTACGAGCAGTACTTC; CDR3: CASSYSEGTISYEQYF
J: TRBJ1-6; D: .; V: TRBV2; size: .; DNA: TGTGCCAGCAGTGAAGAAGGGAGCTCCTATAATTCACCCCTCCACTTT; CDR3: CASSEEGSSYNSPLHF
J: TRBJ1-3; D: .; V: TRBV18; size: once; DNA: TGTGCCAGCTCCCCTCGGACTGTTGGAAACACCATATATTTT; CDR3: CASSPRTVGNTIYF